Listed below are T cell receptor beta chains from one sample, sequenced in a study of T cells in localized non-small cell lung cancer. Sequencing was performed with immunoSEQ multiplex PCR; in TCRdb, only in-frame clones are kept and a portion is missing. The top ten hold under 8% of the sample, which has roughly 40,000 clones, 81% seen once. Sample: peripheral blood mononuclear cells, taken before any cancer treatment. All receptors derive from a male donor aged 60 or over with stage II lung adenocarcinoma. Both conserved end residues are part of each CDR3. D genes are given only for firm matches. Not every row has a clone size; where given, it reads once, few, many or a size class.

TRBJ1-5 | - | TRBV6-5 | - | TGTGCCAGCAGTATCCTAAATAGCAATCAGCCCCAGCATTTT | CASSILNSNQPQHF
TRBJ2-1 | TRBD1 | TRBV29-1 | - | TGCAGCGTTGAGGGACAGGGGGCGAGGGCCTACAATGAGCAGTTCTTC | CSVEGQGARAYNEQFF
TRBJ1-1 | - | TRBV11-1 | - | TGTGCCAGCAAAATACCAGGGATGGCTGAAGCTTTCTTT | CASKIPGMAEAFF
TRBJ1-2 | - | TRBV5-6 | - | TGTGCCAGCAGCTTGGGAGCGGCTCTTTATAACTATGGCTACACCTTC | CASSLGAALYNYGYTF
TRBJ2-3 | TRBD2 | TRBV19 | - | TGTGCCAGTAGTATACTAGCGGCCTACACAGATACGCAGTATTTT | CASSILAAYTDTQYF
TRBJ2-2 | - | TRBV25-1 | - | TGTGCCAGCAGTGCTCCTCGACCGGGTTACGTTGCGGCCGGGGAGCTGTTTTTT | CASSAPRPGYVAAGELFF
TRBJ2-7 | - | TRBV7-8 | - | TGTGCCAGCAGCTTAGAAGCGGGCAAGGAGTACTTC | CASSLEAGKEYF
TRBJ1-1 | - | TRBV6-6 | - | TGTGCCAGCAGTATCCAGTTGGCCCGGAACACTGAAGCTTTCTTT | CASSIQLARNTEAFF
TRBJ2-3 | - | TRBV30 | - | TGTGCCTGGAGGGGTAACGACTTAAGGGTAGGAAATACGCAGTATTTT | CAWRGNDLRVGNTQYF
TRBJ2-7 | - | TRBV5-6 | - | TGTGCCAGCAGCTTGAAACCCGGACGGGACGACGGCTTC | CASSLKPGRDDGF
TRBJ2-1 | TRBD1 | TRBV10-3 | - | TGTGCCATCAGTGCAGGGGGCATATTGAATGAGCAGTTCTTC | CAISAGGILNEQFF
TRBJ1-6 | TRBD1 | TRBV30 | - | TGTGCCTGGAGACTCGGGTGGGGGACAGGGGATTCACCCCTCCACTTT | CAWRLGWGTGDSPLHF
TRBJ1-2 | - | TRBV5-6 | medium-sized | TGTGCCAGCAGCTACATGGGGGGCTATGGCTACACCTTC | CASSYMGGYGYTF
TRBJ1-4 | - | TRBV27 | - | TGTGCCAGCAGCCTCAGGCCCTTAGGAGAAAAACTGTTTTTT | CASSLRPLGEKLFF
TRBJ2-7 | - | TRBV4-2 | - | TGTGCCAGCAGCCAAGCCCCCGGCACCGTCTACGAGCAGTACTTC | CASSQAPGTVYEQYF
TRBJ2-3 | - | TRBV30 | - | TGTGCCTGGAGTGGAAGCCGGGACGGTCCTTTCACAGATACGCAGTATTTT | CAWSGSRDGPFTDTQYF
TRBJ1-1 | - | TRBV5-4 | few | TGTGCCAGCAGCTTGAACACTGAAGCTTTCTTT | CASSLNTEAFF
TRBJ2-1 | - | TRBV30 | - | TGTGCCTGGAGTGCACCTGGGGTTAATTACAATGAGCAGTTCTTC | CAWSAPGVNYNEQFF
TRBJ2-1 | - | TRBV6-1 | few | TGTGCCAGCAGTGATTGGCGGGGAGAGGGGAATGAGCAGTTCTTC | CASSDWRGEGNEQFF
TRBJ2-2 | - | TRBV5-1 | - | TGCGCCAGCAGGTCCGCCTCCGGGGAGCTGTTTTTT | CASRSASGELFF
TRBJ2-3 | - | TRBV10-3 | - | TGTGCCATCAGTGATCAGGGAAACACAGATACGCAGTATTTT | CAISDQGNTDTQYF
TRBJ1-1 | TRBD1 | TRBV2 | - | TGTGCCAGCAGAAGACAGGGCACGAACACTGAAGCTTTCTTT | CASRRQGTNTEAFF
TRBJ1-1 | - | TRBV23-1 | - | TGCGCCAGCAGTCATTCGGGTTGGGAGAGGAACACTGAAGCTTTCTTT | CASSHSGWERNTEAFF
TRBJ2-1 | TRBD2 | TRBV29-1 | - | TGCAGCGTTTTAGCGGGAGGAAACAATGAGCAGTTCTTC | CSVLAGGNNEQFF
TRBJ2-7 | TRBD2 | TRBV29-1 | - | TGCAGCGTTGAAAGCGGGAGAGGGGGTTACGAGCAGTACTTC | CSVESGRGGYEQYF
TRBJ1-6 | - | TRBV4-1 | - | TGCGCCAGCAGCCAAGCGGCAGGAAGCTCCTATAATTCACCCCTCCACTTT | CASSQAAGSSYNSPLHF
TRBJ1-5 | - | TRBV7-9 | - | TGTGCCAGCAGCTTAGCTACTAGTCAGCCCCAGCATTTT | CASSLATSQPQHF
TRBJ1-1 | - | TRBV28 | - | TGTGCCAGCAGTTTGGGGCAGACGAACACTGAAGCTTTCTTT | CASSLGQTNTEAFF
TRBJ1-5 | - | TRBV7-9 | - | TGTGCCAGCAGCTTATCCGGCGGAGTCAATCAGCCCCAGCATTTT | CASSLSGGVNQPQHF
TRBJ1-5 | TRBD1 | TRBV4-1 | - | TGCGCCAGCAGCCAGCCCAGTGGGGACAGGGGGCTCGGTAGCAATCAGCCCCAGCATTTT | CASSQPSGDRGLGSNQPQHF
TRBJ2-4 | - | TRBV7-2 | - | TGTGCCAGCAGCGGCCAGGTAGGGGGACCCGGCATTCAGTACTTC | CASSGQVGGPGIQYF
TRBJ2-1 | - | TRBV28 | - | TGTGCCAGCAGTTACTACAATGAGCAGTTCTTC | CASSYYNEQFF
TRBJ1-1 | - | TRBV4-1 | - | TGCGCCAGCAGCCAATACGCGACGCCGGGGGTACAGGGTCGAAGGGCTTTCTTT | CASSQYATPGVQGRRAFF
TRBJ2-1 | TRBD2 | TRBV14 | - | TGTGCCAGCAGCCACCAAGAGATGGGAGCGGGAGTATACAATGAGCAGTTCTTC | CASSHQEMGAGVYNEQFF
TRBJ1-1 | - | TRBV27 | - | TGTGCCAGCAGTTCTAACACTGAAGCTTTCTTT | CASSSNTEAFF
TRBJ1-4 | - | TRBV5-1 | - | TGCGCCAGCAGCTTGGGGAAATGGGCTGAAAAACTGTTTTTT | CASSLGKWAEKLFF
TRBJ1-1 | - | TRBV30 | - | TGTGCCTGGAGTCCGCGCCGGGGGGCGAATCGTCCTGAAGCTTTCTTT | CAWSPRRGANRPEAFF
TRBJ2-7 | - | TRBV28 | - | TGTGCCAGCAGCGGGAACTCCTACGAGCAGTACTTC | CASSGNSYEQYF
TRBJ1-6 | TRBD1 | TRBV7-8 | - | TGTGCCAGCAGCCTAACACCCGGGACAGGGAATTCACCCCTCCACTTT | CASSLTPGTGNSPLHF
TRBJ1-1 | - | TRBV5-1 | few | TGCGCCTCACGAATCGGACGTATGAACACTGAAGCTTTCTTT | CASRIGRMNTEAFF
TRBJ1-1 | - | TRBV30 | - | TGTGCCTGGAGTGCAGGAGCTGCTGAAGCTTTCTTT | CAWSAGAAEAFF
TRBJ2-6 | TRBD1 | TRBV27 | - | TGTGCCAGCAGTATCTTCAGGGGGCCCAGTGCTGGGGCCAACGTCCTGACTTTC | CASSIFRGPSAGANVLTF
TRBJ1-2 | TRBD1 | TRBV6-1 | - | TGTGCCAGCAGTGAAAGGTGGACAGGGGCCGGTGGCTACACCTTC | CASSERWTGAGGYTF
TRBJ2-1 | - | TRBV28 | - | TGTGCCAGCAGTTCACCCGATTGGGAGCAGTTCTTC | CASSSPDWEQFF
TRBJ2-4 | - | TRBV27 | - | TGTGCCAGCAGTTGGGGGCAGGGTGGGAACATTCAGTACTTC | CASSWGQGGNIQYF
TRBJ1-1 | - | TRBV19 | - | TGTGCCAGTAGTAAGGCCTCGGGGAACACTGAAGCTTTCTTT | CASSKASGNTEAFF
TRBJ1-1 | - | TRBV19 | - | TGTGCCAGTACCCGCCGGGGAGGTACTGAAGCTTTCTTT | CASTRRGGTEAFF
TRBJ2-2 | - | TRBV19 | - | TGTGCCAGTAGTGCCCAGGGATCCACCGGGGAGCTGTTTTTT | CASSAQGSTGELFF
TRBJ1-2 | - | TRBV10-2 | few | TGCGCCAGCAGTGAAACCCGGGACACTCTCTATGGCTACACCTTC | CASSETRDTLYGYTF
TRBJ1-1 | - | TRBV10-3 | once | TGTGCCATCAGTGAAGAAGGGGGGATAACTGAAGCTTTCTTT | CAISEEGGITEAFF